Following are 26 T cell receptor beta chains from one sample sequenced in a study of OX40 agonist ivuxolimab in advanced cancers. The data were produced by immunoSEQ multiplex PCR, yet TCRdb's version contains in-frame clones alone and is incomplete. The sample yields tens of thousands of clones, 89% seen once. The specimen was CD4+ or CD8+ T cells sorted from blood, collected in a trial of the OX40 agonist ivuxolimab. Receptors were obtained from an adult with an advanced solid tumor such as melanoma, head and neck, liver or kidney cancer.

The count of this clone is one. The CDR3 here is CASKEASGYNEQFF. In DNA, the CDR3 is TGTGCCAGTAAAGAGGCTAGCGGATACAATGAGCAGTTCTTC. The chain combines TRBV19 with TRBJ2-1; 7 nucleotides match TRBD2. V trimming: 7 bases; J trimming: 4 bases; junction bases outside the gene matches: 7. Germline CDR1 reads LNHDA; CDR2 reads SQIVND (reference sequence). The CDR3 runs to 14 residues.

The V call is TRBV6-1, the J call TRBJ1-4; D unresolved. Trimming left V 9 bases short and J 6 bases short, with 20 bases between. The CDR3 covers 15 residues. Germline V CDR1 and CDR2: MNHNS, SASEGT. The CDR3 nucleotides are TGTGCCAGTACTAAGAGGGAGTCCGGGGATGAAAAACTGTTTTTT. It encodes CASTKRESGDEKLFF.

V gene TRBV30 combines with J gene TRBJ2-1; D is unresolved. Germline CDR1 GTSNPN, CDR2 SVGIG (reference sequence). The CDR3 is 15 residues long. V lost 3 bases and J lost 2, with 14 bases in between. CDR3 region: CAWSPPKRTYNEQFF. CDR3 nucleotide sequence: TGTGCCTGGAGCCCTCCGAAGCGCACCTACAATGAGCAGTTCTTC.

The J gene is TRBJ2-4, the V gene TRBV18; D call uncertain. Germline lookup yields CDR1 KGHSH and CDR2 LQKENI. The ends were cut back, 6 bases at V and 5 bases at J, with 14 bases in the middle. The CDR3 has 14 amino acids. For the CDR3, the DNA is TGTGCCAGCTCGGGCCGCTACGGAGAAAACATTCAGTACTTC. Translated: CASSGRYGENIQYF.

The CDR3 bases are TGTGCCAGCAGCTCGAGGGGGACAGGGGCCACCGGGGAGCTGTTTTTT. Its translation is CASSSRGTGATGELFF. The J gene is TRBJ2-2, the V gene TRBV7-6, with 10 bases that match TRBD1. The germline gives CDR1 SGHVS, CDR2 FNYEAQ. The CDR3 is made up of 16 amino acids. With V trimmed by 4 bases and J by 4 bases, 6 bases remained unmatched.

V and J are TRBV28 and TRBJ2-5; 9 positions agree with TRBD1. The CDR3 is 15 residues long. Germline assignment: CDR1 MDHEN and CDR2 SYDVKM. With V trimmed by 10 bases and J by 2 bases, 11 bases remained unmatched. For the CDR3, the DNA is TGTGCCACCCACCTACAGGGGGCAGAACAAGAGACCCAGTACTTC. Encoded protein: CATHLQGAEQETQYF.

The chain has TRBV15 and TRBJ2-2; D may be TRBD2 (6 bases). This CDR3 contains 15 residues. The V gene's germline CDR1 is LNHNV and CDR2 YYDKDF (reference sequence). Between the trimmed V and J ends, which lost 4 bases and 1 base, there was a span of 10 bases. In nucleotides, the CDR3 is TGTGCCACCAGCAAGCTAGCGCAGAACACCGGGGAGCTGTTTTTT. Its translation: CATSKLAQNTGELFF.

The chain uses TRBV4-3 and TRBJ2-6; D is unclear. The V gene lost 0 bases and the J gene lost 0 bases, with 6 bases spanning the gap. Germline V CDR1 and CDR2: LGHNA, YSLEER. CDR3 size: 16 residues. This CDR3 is CASSQEALSGANVLTF. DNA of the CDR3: TGCGCCAGCAGCCAAGAGGCGCTCTCTGGGGCCAACGTCCTGACTTTC.

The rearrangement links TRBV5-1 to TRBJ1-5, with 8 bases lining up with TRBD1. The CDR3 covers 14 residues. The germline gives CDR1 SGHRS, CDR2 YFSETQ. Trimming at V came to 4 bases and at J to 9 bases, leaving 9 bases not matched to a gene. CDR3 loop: CASSQGAGGRPQHF. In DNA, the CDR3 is TGCGCCAGCAGCCAGGGGGCTGGGGGAAGGCCCCAGCATTTT.

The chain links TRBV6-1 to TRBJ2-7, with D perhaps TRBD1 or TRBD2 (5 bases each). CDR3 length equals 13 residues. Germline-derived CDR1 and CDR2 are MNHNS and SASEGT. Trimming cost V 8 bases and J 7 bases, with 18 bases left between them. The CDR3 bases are TGTGCCAGCCGGGACCATTCCCTCGGGGAGCAGTACTTC. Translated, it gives CASRDHSLGEQYF.

DNA of the CDR3: TGCGCCAGCAGCCTGGGAATTATTTTAAAGGACACTGAAGCTTTCTTT. Translation gives CASSLGIILKDTEAFF. The chain has TRBV5-1 and TRBJ1-1; no reliable D call. The CDR3 is made up of 16 amino acids. CDR1 and CDR2 (germline): SGHRS, YFSETQ. The V and J ends lost 4 bases and 3 bases respectively, with 19 bases between them.

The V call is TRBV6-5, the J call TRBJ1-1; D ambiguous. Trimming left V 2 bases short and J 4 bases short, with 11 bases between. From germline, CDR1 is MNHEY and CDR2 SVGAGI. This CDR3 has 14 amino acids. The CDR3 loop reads CASSYPNKGTEAFF. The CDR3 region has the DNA TGTGCCAGCAGTTACCCTAATAAAGGCACTGAAGCTTTCTTT.

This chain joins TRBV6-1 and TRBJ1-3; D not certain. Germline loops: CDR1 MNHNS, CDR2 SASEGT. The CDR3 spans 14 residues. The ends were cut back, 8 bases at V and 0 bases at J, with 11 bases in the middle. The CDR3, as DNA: TGTGCCAGCGGCCGGACCTCCTCTGGAAACACCATATATTTT. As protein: CASGRTSSGNTIYF.

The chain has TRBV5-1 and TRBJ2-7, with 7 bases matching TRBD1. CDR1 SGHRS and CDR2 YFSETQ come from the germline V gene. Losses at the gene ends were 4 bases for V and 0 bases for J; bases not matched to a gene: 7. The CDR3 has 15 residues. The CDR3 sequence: CASSIRTGFSYEQYF. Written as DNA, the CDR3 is TGCGCCAGCAGCATACGGACAGGCTTCTCCTACGAGCAGTACTTC.

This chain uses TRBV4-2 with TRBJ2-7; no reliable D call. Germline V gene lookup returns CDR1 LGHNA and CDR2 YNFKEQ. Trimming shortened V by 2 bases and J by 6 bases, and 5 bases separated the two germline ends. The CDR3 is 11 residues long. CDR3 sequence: CASSQFGEQYF. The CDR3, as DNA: TGTGCCAGCAGCCAATTTGGCGAGCAGTACTTC.

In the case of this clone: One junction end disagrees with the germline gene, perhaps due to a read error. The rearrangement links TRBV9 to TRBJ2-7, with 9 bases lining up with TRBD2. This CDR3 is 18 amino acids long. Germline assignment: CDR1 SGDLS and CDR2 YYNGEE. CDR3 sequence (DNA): TGTGCCAGCAGCGTAGGGATTAATAGCGGGAGATACTCCCACGAGCAGTACTTC. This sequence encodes CASSVGINSGRYSHEQYF.

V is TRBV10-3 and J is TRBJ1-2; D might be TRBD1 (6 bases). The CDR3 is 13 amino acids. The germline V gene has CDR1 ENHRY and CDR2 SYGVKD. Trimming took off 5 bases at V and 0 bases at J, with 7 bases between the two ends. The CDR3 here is CAISRQANYGYTF. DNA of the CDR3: TGTGCCATCAGTAGACAGGCTAACTATGGCTACACCTTC.

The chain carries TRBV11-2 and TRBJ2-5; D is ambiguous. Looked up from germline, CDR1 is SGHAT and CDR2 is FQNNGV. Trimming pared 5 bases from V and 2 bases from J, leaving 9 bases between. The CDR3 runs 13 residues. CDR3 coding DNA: TGTGCCAGCAGCCATGCATTTCAAGAGACCCAGTACTTC. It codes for CASSHAFQETQYF.

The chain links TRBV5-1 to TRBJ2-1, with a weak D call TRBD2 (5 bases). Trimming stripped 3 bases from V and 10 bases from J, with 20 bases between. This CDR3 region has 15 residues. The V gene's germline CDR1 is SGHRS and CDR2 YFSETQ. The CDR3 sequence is CASSSGDDYNEEQFF. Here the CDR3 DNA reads TGCGCCAGCAGCTCCGGGGATGACTACAATGAAGAGCAGTTCTTC.

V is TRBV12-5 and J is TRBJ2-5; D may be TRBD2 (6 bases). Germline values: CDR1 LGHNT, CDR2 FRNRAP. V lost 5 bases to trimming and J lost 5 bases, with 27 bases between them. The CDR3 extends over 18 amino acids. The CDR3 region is CASGPIVGGESRRETQYF. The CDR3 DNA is TGTGCTAGTGGTCCCATCGTTGGCGGGGAAAGTAGGAGGGAGACCCAGTACTTC.

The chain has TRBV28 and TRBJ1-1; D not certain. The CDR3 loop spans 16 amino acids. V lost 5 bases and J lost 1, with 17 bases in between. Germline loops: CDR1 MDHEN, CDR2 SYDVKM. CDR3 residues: CASSVGSSGSNTEAFF. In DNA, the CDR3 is TGTGCCAGCAGTGTGGGGTCATCGGGCTCGAACACTGAAGCTTTCTTT. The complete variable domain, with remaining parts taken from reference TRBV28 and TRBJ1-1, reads DVKVTQSSRYLVKRTGEKVFLECVQDMDHENMFWYRQDPGLGLRLIYFSYDVKMKEKGDIPEGYSVSREKKERFSLILESASTNQTSMYLCASSVGSSGSNTEAFFGQGTRLTVV.

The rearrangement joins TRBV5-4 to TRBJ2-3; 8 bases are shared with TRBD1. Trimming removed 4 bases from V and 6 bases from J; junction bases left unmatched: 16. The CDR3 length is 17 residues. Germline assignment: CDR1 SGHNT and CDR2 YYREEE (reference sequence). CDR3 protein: CASSPASAGGARDTQYF. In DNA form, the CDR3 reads TGTGCCAGCAGCCCGGCCTCGGCAGGGGGCGCCCGGGATACGCAGTATTTT.

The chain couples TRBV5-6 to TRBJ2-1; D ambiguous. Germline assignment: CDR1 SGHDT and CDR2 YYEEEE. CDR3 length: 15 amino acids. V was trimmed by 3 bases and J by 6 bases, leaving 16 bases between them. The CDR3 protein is CASSSLGAQFNEQFF. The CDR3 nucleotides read TGTGCCAGCAGCTCTTTGGGCGCCCAGTTCAATGAGCAGTTCTTC.

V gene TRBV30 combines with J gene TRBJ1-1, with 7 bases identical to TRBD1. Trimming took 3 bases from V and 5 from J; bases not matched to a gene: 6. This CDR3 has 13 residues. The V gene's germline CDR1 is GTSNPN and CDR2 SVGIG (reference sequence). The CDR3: CAWSHGTATEAFF. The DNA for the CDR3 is TGTGCCTGGAGCCACGGGACAGCGACTGAAGCTTTCTTT. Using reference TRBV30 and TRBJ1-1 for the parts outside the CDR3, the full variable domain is SQTIHQWPATLVQPVGSPLSLECTVEGTSNPNLYWYRQAAGRGLQLLFYSVGIGQISSEVPQNLSASRPQDRQFILSSKKLLLSDSGFYLCAWSHGTATEAFFGQGTRLTVV.

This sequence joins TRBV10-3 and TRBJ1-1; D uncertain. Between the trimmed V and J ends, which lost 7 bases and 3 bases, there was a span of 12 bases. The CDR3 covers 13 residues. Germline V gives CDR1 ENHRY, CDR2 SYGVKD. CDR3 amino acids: CAITGVADTEAFF. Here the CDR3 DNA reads TGTGCCATCACCGGGGTCGCGGACACTGAAGCTTTCTTT.

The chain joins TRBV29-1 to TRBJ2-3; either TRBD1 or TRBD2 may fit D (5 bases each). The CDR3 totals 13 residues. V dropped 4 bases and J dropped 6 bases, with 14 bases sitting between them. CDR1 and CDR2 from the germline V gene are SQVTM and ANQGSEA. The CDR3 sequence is CSVVRGVADTQYF. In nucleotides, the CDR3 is TGCAGCGTTGTTAGAGGGGTGGCCGATACGCAGTATTTT.